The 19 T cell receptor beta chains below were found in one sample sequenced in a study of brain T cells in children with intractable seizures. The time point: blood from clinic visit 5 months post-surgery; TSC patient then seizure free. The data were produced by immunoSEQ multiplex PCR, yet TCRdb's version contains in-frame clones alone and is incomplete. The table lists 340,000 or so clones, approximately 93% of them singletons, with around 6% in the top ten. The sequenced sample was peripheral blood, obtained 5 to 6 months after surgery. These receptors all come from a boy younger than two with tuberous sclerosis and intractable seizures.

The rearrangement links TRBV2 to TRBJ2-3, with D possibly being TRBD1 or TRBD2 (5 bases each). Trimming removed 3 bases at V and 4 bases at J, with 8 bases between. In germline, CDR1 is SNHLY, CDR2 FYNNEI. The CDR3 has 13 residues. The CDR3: CASSEVGADTQYF. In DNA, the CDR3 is TGTGCCAGCAGTGAGGTGGGGGCAGATACGCAGTATTTT. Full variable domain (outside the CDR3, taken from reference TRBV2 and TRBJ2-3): EPEVTQTPSHQVTQMGQEVILRCVPISNHLYFYWYRQILGQKVEFLVSFYNNEISEKSEIFDDQFSVERPDGSNFTLKIRSTKLEDSAMYFCASSEVGADTQYFGPGTRLTVL.

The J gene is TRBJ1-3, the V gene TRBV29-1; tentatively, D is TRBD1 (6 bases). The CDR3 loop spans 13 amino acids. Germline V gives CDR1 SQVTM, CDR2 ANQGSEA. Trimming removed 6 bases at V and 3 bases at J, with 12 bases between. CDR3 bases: TGCAGCGTAACAGGGTCGGGTGGAAACACCATATATTTT. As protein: CSVTGSGGNTIYF.

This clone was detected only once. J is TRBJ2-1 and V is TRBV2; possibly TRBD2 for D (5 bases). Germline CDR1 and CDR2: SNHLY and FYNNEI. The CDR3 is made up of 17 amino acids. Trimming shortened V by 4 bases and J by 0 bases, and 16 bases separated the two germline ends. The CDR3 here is CASSGRTALSSYNEQFF. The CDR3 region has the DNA TGTGCCAGCAGTGGTCGGACTGCTCTGAGCTCCTACAATGAGCAGTTCTTC.

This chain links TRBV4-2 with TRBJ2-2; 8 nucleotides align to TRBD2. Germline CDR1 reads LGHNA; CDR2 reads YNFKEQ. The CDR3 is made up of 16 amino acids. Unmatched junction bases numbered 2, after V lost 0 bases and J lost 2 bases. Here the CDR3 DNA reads TGTGCCAGCAGCCAAGAAAGCGGGAGAAACACCGGGGAGCTGTTTTTT. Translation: CASSQESGRNTGELFF.

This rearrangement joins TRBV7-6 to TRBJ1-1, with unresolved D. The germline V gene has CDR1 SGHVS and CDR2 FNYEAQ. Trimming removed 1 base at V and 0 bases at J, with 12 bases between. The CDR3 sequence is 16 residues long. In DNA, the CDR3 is TGTGCCAGCAGCTTAGACCTCCTCTTTATGAACACTGAAGCTTTCTTT. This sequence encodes CASSLDLLFMNTEAFF. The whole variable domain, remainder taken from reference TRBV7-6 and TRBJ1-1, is GAGVSQSPRYKVTKRGQDVALRCDPISGHVSLYWYRQALGQGPEFLTYFNYEAQQDKSGLPNDRFSAERPEGSISTLTIQRTEQRDSAMYRCASSLDLLFMNTEAFFGQGTRLTVV.

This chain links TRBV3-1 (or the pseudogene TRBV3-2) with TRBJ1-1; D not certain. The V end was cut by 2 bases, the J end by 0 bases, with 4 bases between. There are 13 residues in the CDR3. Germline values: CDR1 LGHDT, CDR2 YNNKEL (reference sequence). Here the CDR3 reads CASSQIMNTEAFF. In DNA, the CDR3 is TGTGCCAGCAGCCAAATTATGAACACTGAAGCTTTCTTT.

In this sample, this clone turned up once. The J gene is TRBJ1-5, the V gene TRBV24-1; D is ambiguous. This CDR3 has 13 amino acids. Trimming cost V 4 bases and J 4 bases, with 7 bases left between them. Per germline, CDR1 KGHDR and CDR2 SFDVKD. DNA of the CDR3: TGTGCCACCAGTGAGAAACCGAATCAGCCCCAGCATTTT. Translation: CATSEKPNQPQHF.

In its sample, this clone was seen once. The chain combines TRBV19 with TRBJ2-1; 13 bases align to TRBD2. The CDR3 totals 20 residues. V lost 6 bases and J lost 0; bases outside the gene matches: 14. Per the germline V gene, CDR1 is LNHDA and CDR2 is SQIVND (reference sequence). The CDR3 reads CASRSPPGLAGDRSYNEQFF. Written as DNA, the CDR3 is TGTGCCAGTAGGAGCCCCCCCGGACTAGCGGGAGATCGCTCCTACAATGAGCAGTTCTTC.

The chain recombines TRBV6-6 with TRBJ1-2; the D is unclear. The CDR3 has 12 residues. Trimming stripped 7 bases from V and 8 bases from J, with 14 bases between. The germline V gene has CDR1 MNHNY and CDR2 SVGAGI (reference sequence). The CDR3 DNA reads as TGTGCCAGCAAAGGAGAGACGGGGGGCTACACCTTC. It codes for CASKGETGGYTF.

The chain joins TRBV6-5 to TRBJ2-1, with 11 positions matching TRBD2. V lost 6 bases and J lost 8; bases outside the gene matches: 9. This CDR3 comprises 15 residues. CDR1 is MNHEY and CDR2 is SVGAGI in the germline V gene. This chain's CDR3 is CASRTTSGRGHEQFF. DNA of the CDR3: TGTGCCAGCAGGACCACTAGCGGGAGAGGCCATGAGCAGTTCTTC.

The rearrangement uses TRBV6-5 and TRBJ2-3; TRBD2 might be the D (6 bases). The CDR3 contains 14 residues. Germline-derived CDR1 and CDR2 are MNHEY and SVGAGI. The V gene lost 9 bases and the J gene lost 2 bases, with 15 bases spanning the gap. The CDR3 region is CARPSGGNTDTQYF. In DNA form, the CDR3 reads TGTGCCAGACCCTCCGGAGGGAACACAGATACGCAGTATTTT.

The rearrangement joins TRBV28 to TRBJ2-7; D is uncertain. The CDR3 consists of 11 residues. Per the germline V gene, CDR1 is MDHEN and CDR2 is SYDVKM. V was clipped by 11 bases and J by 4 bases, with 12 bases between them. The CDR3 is CAASQEYEQYF. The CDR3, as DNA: TGTGCCGCGAGCCAAGAATACGAGCAGTACTTC.

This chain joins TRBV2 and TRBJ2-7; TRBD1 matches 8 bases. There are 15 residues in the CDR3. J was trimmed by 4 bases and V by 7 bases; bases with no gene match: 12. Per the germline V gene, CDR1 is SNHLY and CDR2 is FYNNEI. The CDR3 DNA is TGTGCCAGCAAAGAAGGGACAGGACATTCTTACGAGCAGTACTTC. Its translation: CASKEGTGHSYEQYF.

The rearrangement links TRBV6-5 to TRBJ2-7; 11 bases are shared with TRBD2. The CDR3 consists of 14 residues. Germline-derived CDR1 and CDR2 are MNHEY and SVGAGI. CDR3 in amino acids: CASSYSTLAGGLEV. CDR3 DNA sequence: TGTGCCAGCAGTTACTCGACCCTAGCGGGAGGCCTAGAGGTC.

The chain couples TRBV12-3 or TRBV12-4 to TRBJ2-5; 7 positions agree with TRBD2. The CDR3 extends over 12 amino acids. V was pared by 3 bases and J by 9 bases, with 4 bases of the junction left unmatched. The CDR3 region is CASSFKGRAQYF. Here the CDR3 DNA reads TGTGCCAGCAGTTTCAAGGGGAGGGCCCAGTACTTC.

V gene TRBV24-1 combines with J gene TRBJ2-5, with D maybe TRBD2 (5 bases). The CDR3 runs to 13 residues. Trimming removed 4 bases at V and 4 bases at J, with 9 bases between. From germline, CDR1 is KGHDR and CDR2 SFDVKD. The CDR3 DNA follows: TGTGCCACCAGTGAACTGGGGAGAGAGACCCAGTACTTC. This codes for CATSELGRETQYF.

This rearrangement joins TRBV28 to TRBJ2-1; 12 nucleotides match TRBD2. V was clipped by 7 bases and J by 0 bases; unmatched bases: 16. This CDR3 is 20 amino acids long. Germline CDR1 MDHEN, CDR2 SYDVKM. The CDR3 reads CASTTQAPRTSGASYNEQFF. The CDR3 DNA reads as TGTGCCAGCACAACACAGGCCCCCAGGACTAGCGGGGCCTCCTACAATGAGCAGTTCTTC. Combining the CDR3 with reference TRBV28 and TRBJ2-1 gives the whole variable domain DVKVTQSSRYLVKRTGEKVFLECVQDMDHENMFWYRQDPGLGLRLIYFSYDVKMKEKGDIPEGYSVSREKKERFSLILESASTNQTSMYLCASTTQAPRTSGASYNEQFFGPGTRLTVL.

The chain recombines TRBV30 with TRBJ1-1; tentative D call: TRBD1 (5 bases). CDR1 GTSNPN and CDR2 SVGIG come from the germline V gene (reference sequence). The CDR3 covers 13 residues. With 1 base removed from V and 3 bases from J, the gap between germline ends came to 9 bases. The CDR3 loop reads CAWSGRGDTEAFF. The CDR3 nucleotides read TGTGCCTGGAGTGGGAGAGGGGACACTGAAGCTTTCTTT.

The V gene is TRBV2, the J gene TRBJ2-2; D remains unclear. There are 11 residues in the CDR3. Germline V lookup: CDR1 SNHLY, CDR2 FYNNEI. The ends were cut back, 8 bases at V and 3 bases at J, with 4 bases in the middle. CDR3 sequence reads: CASGDTGELFF. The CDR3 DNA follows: TGTGCCAGCGGCGACACCGGGGAGCTGTTTTTT. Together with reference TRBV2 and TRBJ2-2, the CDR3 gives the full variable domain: EPEVTQTPSHQVTQMGQEVILRCVPISNHLYFYWYRQILGQKVEFLVSFYNNEISEKSEIFDDQFSVERPDGSNFTLKIRSTKLEDSAMYFCASGDTGELFFGEGSRLTVL.